The 5 T cell receptor beta chains below all came from one sample that was sequenced in a study of early T cells in non-severe SARS-CoV-2 infection. Via MiXCR, TCRdb re-called the 5' RACE reads, giving one row per CDR3 protein. Of some 91,000 distinct CDR3 sequences in the sample, more than 13% were seen once. Sequenced: whole blood. Receptor source: an adult who was a healthcare worker with PCR-confirmed SARS-CoV-2 infection or an uninfected control (not recorded which).

CDR3 coding DNA: TGTGCCAGCAGCCGCAACGGCCCCTCAGGCACTGAAGCTTTCTTT. It yields the protein CASSRNGPSGTEAFF. This sequence joins TRBV28 and TRBJ1-1; D is ambiguous. The germline V gene encodes CDR1 MDHEN and CDR2 SYDVKM. V was pared by 6 bases and J by 4 bases, with 18 bases between. The CDR3 contains 15 residues.

Note on this clonotype: The junction shows a germline mismatch at one end, possibly a read error. The V call is TRBV4-1, the J call TRBJ2-1; D gene unclear. Germline CDR1 and CDR2: MGHRA and YSYEKL. The CDR3 length is 12 residues. CDR3 nucleotide sequence: TGTGTCAGCAGCCAAGTAACAAATGAGCAGTTCTTC. Its protein is CVSSQVTNEQFF.

The chain joins TRBV29-1 to TRBJ2-3, with 8 bases aligning to TRBD2. The germline V gene has CDR1 SQVTM and CDR2 ANQGSEA. V shed 8 bases and J 2 bases; nucleotides not matched to a gene: 3. The CDR3 has 12 residues. The CDR3 protein is CSIAGTTDTQYF. The CDR3 coding sequence is TGCAGCATAGCGGGAACCACAGATACGCAGTATTTT.

In DNA, the CDR3 is TGCAGCGCCAAGGCCACTCAGGGGGGCCAAGAGACCCAGTACTTC. Protein: CSAKATQGGQETQYF. This chain links TRBV29-1 with TRBJ2-5; possibly TRBD1 for D (7 bases). Deletions cut 7 bases from V and 1 base from J, with 19 bases between. Germline V gene sequence: CDR1 SQVTM, CDR2 ANQGSEA. The CDR3 length is 15 residues.

The V and J genes are TRBV20-1 and TRBJ2-1; D gene unclear. CDR3 size: 11 residues. Trimming shortened V by 0 bases and J by 11 bases, and 8 bases separated the two germline ends. Germline loops: CDR1 DFQATT, CDR2 SNEGSKA (reference sequence). DNA for the CDR3: TGCAGTGCTAGAGATTGGGTGAAGCAGTTCTTC. Translation: CSARDWVKQFF.